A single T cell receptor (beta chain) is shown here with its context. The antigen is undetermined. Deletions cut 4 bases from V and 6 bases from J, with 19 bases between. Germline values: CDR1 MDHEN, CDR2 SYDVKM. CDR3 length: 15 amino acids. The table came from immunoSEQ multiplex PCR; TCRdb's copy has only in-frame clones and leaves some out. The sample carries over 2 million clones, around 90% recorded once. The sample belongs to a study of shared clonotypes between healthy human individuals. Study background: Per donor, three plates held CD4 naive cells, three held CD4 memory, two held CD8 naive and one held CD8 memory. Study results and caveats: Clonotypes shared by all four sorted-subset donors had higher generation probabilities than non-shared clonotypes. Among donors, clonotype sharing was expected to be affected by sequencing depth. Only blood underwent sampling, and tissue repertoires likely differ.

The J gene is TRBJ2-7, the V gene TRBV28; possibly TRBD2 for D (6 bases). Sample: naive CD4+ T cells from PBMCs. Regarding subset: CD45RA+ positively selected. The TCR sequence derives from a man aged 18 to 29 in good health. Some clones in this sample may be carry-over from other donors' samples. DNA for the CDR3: TGTGCCAGCAGTTCGCCGGGACTCCCTAAGGGCGAGCAGTACTTC. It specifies CASSSPGLPKGEQYF.